This T cell receptor (beta chain) stems from a study of blood T cell repertoires in COVID-19. Study details: Acute-phase and convalescent COVID-19 samples originated in the United States, Italy and Spain.

Participants were aged about 18 to 100 years, lived in over 20 US areas, and enrolled virtually. Resolution of symptoms, clearance, or two negative PCRs was present in recovered Cohort 3 donors. Profiled with immunoSEQ multiplex PCR; TCRdb holds only in-frame clones, not every one. Of about 200,000 clones detected, 80% to 85% appear once; the ten largest clones hold 7.5%. Sequences were obtained from PBMCs or T cells enriched from blood (not recorded which). The receptor was isolated from a man aged 35-49 years who had recovered from COVID-19.

CDR3 residues: CASSQALQGPSTGELFF. The DNA of the CDR3 is TGCGCCAGCAGCCAAGCGTTGCAGGGTCCGAGCACCGGGGAGCTGTTTTTT. V gene TRBV4-1 combines with J gene TRBJ2-2; D might be TRBD1 (5 bases). The CDR3 loop spans 17 amino acids. V was trimmed by 1 base and J by 4 bases, leaving 16 bases between them. In germline, CDR1 is MGHRA, CDR2 YSYEKL.